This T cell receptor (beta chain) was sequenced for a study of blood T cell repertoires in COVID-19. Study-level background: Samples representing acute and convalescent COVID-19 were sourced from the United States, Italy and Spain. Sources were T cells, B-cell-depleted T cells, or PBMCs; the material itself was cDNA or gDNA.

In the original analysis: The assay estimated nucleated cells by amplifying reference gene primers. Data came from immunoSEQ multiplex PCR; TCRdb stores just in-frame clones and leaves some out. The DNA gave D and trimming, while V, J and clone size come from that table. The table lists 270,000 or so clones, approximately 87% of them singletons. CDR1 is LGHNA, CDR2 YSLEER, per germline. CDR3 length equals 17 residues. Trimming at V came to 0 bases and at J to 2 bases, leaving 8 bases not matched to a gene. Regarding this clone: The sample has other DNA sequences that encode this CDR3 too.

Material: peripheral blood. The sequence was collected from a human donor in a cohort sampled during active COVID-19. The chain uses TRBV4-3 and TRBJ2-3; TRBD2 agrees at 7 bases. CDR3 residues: CASSQDPLAVYTDTQYF. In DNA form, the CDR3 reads TGCGCCAGCAGCCAAGATCCCCTAGCGGTCTACACAGATACGCAGTATTTT.